Listed below are T cell receptor beta chains from one sample, sequenced in a study of beta chain features in type 1 diabetes. Sequenced by immunoSEQ multiplex PCR; TCRdb stores in-frame clones only, minus some. The table includes 40,000 to 65,000 clones, 55% to 80% detected once. Source material: stem cell memory CD4+ T cells from blood. The receptors originated from a woman in her twenties or thirties with type 1 diabetes. The CDR3 runs from the conserved cysteine through the conserved F or W. D genes are given only for firm matches. Some rows mark clone size as missing; the rest say once, few, many or name a class of expanded clone.

d_call	v_call	clone_size	j_call	cdr3_nt	cdr3_aa
.	TRBV7-9	.	TRBJ1-5	TGTGCCAGCAGCTTAAGCTGGGGAGGTCAGCCCCAGCATTTT	CASSLSWGGQPQHF
TRBD2	TRBV6-5	.	TRBJ2-7	TGTGCCAGCAGTACGCCTGGGACTAGCAACGAGCAGTACTTC	CASSTPGTSNEQYF
.	TRBV19	.	TRBJ1-2	TGTGCCAGTAGTAGAGGCGACGGGATGCGTGGCTACACCTTC	CASSRGDGMRGYTF
.	TRBV7-6	.	TRBJ2-7	TGTGCCAGCAGCTTAGCGCTCCGGGAGAGTCGTCTCTACGAGCAGTACTTC	CASSLALRESRLYEQYF
TRBD1	TRBV18	.	TRBJ1-2	TGTGCCAGCTCACCTCCCGACAGGGCCTATGGCTACACCTTC	CASSPPDRAYGYTF
.	TRBV18	.	TRBJ2-1	TGTGCCAGCTCACCTCCAGGGATCGATGAGCAGTTCTTC	CASSPPGIDEQFF
.	TRBV15	.	TRBJ2-7	TGTGCCACCAGCAGAAACCCAAGACAGAGCTCCTACGAGCAGTACTTC	CATSRNPRQSSYEQYF
.	TRBV11-2	few	TRBJ2-1	TGTGCCAGCAGCTTAGGACTAGGATCCTACAATGAGCAGTTCTTC	CASSLGLGSYNEQFF
TRBD1	TRBV6-6	few	TRBJ2-5	TGTGCCAGCAGTTACTCGACTGGACAGGGACAAGAGACCCAGTACTTC	CASSYSTGQGQETQYF
.	TRBV9	.	TRBJ2-3	TGTGCCAGCAGCGAGTCAACAGGGAGTGGAAAAAATACGCAGTATTTT	CASSESTGSGKNTQYF
.	TRBV9	.	TRBJ2-5	TGTGCCAGCAGCGTGCGTTCTCGGGGGGAGACCCAGTACTTC	CASSVRSRGETQYF
TRBD2	TRBV11-2	.	TRBJ2-3	TGTGCCAGCAGCCCACACCTAGCGGGGGGCACAGATACGCAGTATTTT	CASSPHLAGGTDTQYF
TRBD2	TRBV29-1	once	TRBJ2-5	TGCAGCGTTGTAGCGGGAGGAGGCCAAGAGACCCAGTACTTC	CSVVAGGGQETQYF
.	TRBV7-9	.	TRBJ2-7	TGTGCCAGCAGCTTAGTCATCGGAGGTGGTATGCAGCAGTACTTC	CASSLVIGGGMQQYF
TRBD1	TRBV19	.	TRBJ2-5	TGTGCCAGTAGTCGCCTCCCCCCGGGGACAGGCCAAGAGACCCAGTACTTC	CASSRLPPGTGQETQYF
TRBD1	TRBV27	.	TRBJ1-1	TGTGCCAGCAGTTTAAGGGGACAGAGTGAAGCTTTCTTT	CASSLRGQSEAFF
.	TRBV7-9	once	TRBJ1-2	TGTGCCAGCAGCTTAGGTGGGGGACTATTTAACTATGGCTACACCTTC	CASSLGGGLFNYGYTF
TRBD1	TRBV18	few	TRBJ2-5	TGTGCCAGCTCACCTGGACAGGCCCAGCCAGAGACCCAGTACTTC	CASSPGQAQPETQYF
TRBD1	TRBV9	.	TRBJ2-7	TGTGCCAGCGGGACAGGGGCCGAGTACGAGCAGTACTTC	CASGTGAEYEQYF
.	TRBV10-3	.	TRBJ1-1	TGTGCCATCAGTGTGGGCGATGAAGCTTTCTTT	CAISVGDEAFF
TRBD2	TRBV30	.	TRBJ2-3	TGTGCCTGGAGTTACCCGGGACTAGCGGGAGTGATGGGGGCAGATACGCAGTATTTT	CAWSYPGLAGVMGADTQYF
.	TRBV6-4	.	TRBJ2-1	TGTGCCAGCTCAAGGCAGGGGTTTTACAATGAGCAGTTCTTC	CASSRQGFYNEQFF
.	TRBV5-8	.	TRBJ2-3	TGTGCCAGCAGAAAACAGGGTGATACGCAGTATTTT	CASRKQGDTQYF
TRBD2	TRBV5-1	once	TRBJ2-5	TGCGCCAGCAGCTTGGAGGCTAGCGGGATGGGAGAGACCCAGTACTTC	CASSLEASGMGETQYF
TRBD1	TRBV29-1	.	TRBJ2-7	TGCAGCGTGGAACAGGGGGCTATGGACGAGCAGTACTTC	CSVEQGAMDEQYF
.	TRBV27	.	TRBJ2-7	TGTGCCAGCAGTTTCTCACAGGAACCCTACGAGCAGTACTTC	CASSFSQEPYEQYF
.	TRBV5-1	.	TRBJ2-3	TGCGCCAGCAGCCCAGGGTTAGGAGACACAGATACGCAGTATTTT	CASSPGLGDTDTQYF
.	TRBV7-3	.	TRBJ2-3	TGTGCCAGCAGCTCGGGGGTTATCAGAGATACGCAGTATTTT	CASSSGVIRDTQYF
.	TRBV19	.	TRBJ1-4	TGTGCCAGCCGGACGGACGGGGTCGAAAAACTGTTTTTT	CASRTDGVEKLFF
TRBD1	TRBV29-1	few	TRBJ1-5	TGCAGCGTTGAGACAGGGGGGGGCGATCAGCCCCAGCATTTT	CSVETGGGDQPQHF
TRBD1	TRBV30	.	TRBJ2-5	TGTGCCTGGATGGAGACAGGGGGGTCCCAAGAGACCCAGTACTTC	CAWMETGGSQETQYF
TRBD1	TRBV29-1	few	TRBJ2-3	TGCAGCGTTGAAGAACGGACAGGGGTCAGCACAGATACGCAGTATTTT	CSVEERTGVSTDTQYF
TRBD2	TRBV4-1	.	TRBJ2-2	TGCGCCAGCAGCCAAGTAAACTCCGGGGGGACCGGGGAGCTGTTTTTT	CASSQVNSGGTGELFF
.	TRBV11-2	.	TRBJ1-2	TGTGCCAGCAGCCCCCGAACCGGGGAACACCATGGCTACACCTTC	CASSPRTGEHHGYTF
TRBD2	TRBV5-1	.	TRBJ2-1	TGCGCCAGCAGCTTGGAGGCTAGCGGGAGGGAGGAGCAGTTCTTC	CASSLEASGREEQFF
TRBD2	TRBV4-1	.	TRBJ2-1	TGCGCCAGCAGCCAAGAGGGCATAGCGGGATACAATGAGCAGTTCTTC	CASSQEGIAGYNEQFF
TRBD2	TRBV5-4	.	TRBJ2-1	TGTGCCAGCAGCGGCGGACTAGGGCCAGTTTACAATGAGCAGTTCTTC	CASSGGLGPVYNEQFF
.	TRBV7-3	.	TRBJ2-1	TGTGCCAGCAGCCCCCGCCGCGGCGGTGAGCAGTTCTTC	CASSPRRGGEQFF
.	TRBV2	.	TRBJ2-6	TGTGCCAGCAGTGTATCAGGGGTCTCTGGGGCCAACGTCCTGACTTTC	CASSVSGVSGANVLTF
TRBD2	TRBV11-2	few	TRBJ2-3	TGTGCCAGCAGCCCCAGACTAGCGGGAGTCCCAGATACGCAGTATTTT	CASSPRLAGVPDTQYF